Listed below are T cell receptor beta chains from one sample, sequenced in a study of blood T cells in healthy people across ages. TCRdb called the 5' RACE reads again in MiXCR, with one record for every CDR3 protein. Of some 900,000 distinct CDR3 sequences detected, about 48% appear once; the ten largest clones hold around 15%. The material sequenced was blood. The origin of the receptors is a man aged 25-45 years in good health. CDR3s include the opening cysteine and the closing phenylalanine or tryptophan.

j_gene: TRBJ2-7; v_gene: TRBV7-8; CDR3aa: CASSPNDGTAYEQYF
j_gene: TRBJ2-5; v_gene: TRBV19; CDR3aa: CASTTGGKQYF
j_gene: TRBJ2-7; v_gene: TRBV6-2/TRBV6-3; CDR3aa: CASRTGAFYEQYF
j_gene: TRBJ1-1; v_gene: TRBV3-1; CDR3aa: CASSQGGLGDTEAFF
j_gene: TRBJ1-1; v_gene: TRBV10-3; CDR3aa: CAIRTGLVTEAFF
j_gene: TRBJ1-2; v_gene: TRBV28; CDR3aa: CASSSIRDRVLLNYGYTF
j_gene: TRBJ1-2; v_gene: TRBV7-2; CDR3aa: CASIVDTDHYGYTF
j_gene: TRBJ2-7; v_gene: TRBV29-1; CDR3aa: CSVVTLGAYEQYF
j_gene: NA; v_gene: TRBV20-1; CDR3aa: CSARGLVSSTYEQYF
j_gene: TRBJ2-7; v_gene: TRBV4-2; CDR3aa: CASSQEDRAVIEQYF
j_gene: TRBJ2-6; v_gene: TRBV18; CDR3aa: CASSRYTSGANVLTF
j_gene: TRBJ2-5; v_gene: TRBV11-2; CDR3aa: CASSLLYQETQYF
j_gene: TRBJ1-6; v_gene: TRBV5-1; CDR3aa: CASSLSQGIYNSPLHF
j_gene: TRBJ2-1; v_gene: TRBV9; CDR3aa: CASSATSRVPYEQFF
j_gene: TRBJ2-1; v_gene: TRBV20-1; CDR3aa: CSARGDREAYNEQFF
j_gene: TRBJ1-5; v_gene: TRBV6-1; CDR3aa: CASSEERQGLRQPQHF
j_gene: TRBJ2-7; v_gene: TRBV6-2/TRBV6-3; CDR3aa: CASTDTGTGDEQYF
j_gene: TRBJ2-7; v_gene: TRBV11-1; CDR3aa: CASSFETSSSYEQYF
j_gene: TRBJ2-5; v_gene: TRBV6-5; CDR3aa: CASSYSRLVGETQYF
j_gene: TRBJ2-2; v_gene: TRBV24-1; CDR3aa: CATSIGSGGTGELFF
j_gene: TRBJ2-5; v_gene: TRBV20-1; CDR3aa: CSHLDSFSETQYF
j_gene: TRBJ2-7; v_gene: TRBV20-1; CDR3aa: CSARGQVHSYEQYF
j_gene: TRBJ2-7; v_gene: TRBV5-1; CDR3aa: CASSLESNPYEQYF
j_gene: TRBJ2-5; v_gene: TRBV27; CDR3aa: CASSSWGRIQETQYF
j_gene: TRBJ1-1; v_gene: TRBV30; CDR3aa: CAWSVKGQGEAFF
j_gene: TRBJ2-7; v_gene: TRBV7-9; CDR3aa: CASSLAVSDEQYF
j_gene: TRBJ2-7; v_gene: TRBV27; CDR3aa: CASSLSWLTYEQYF
j_gene: TRBJ2-3; v_gene: TRBV20-1; CDR3aa: CSASDGRANTQYF
j_gene: TRBJ2-1; v_gene: TRBV5-1; CDR3aa: CASMGGSVANEQFF
j_gene: TRBJ2-7; v_gene: TRBV24-1; CDR3aa: CATSEGETGSYEQYF
j_gene: NA; v_gene: TRBV28; CDR3aa: CASSLGSQNSYEQYF
j_gene: TRBJ1-2; v_gene: TRBV4-2; CDR3aa: CASSHPGQVNYGYTF
j_gene: TRBJ2-4; v_gene: TRBV12-3/TRBV12-4; CDR3aa: CASSTGAKNIQYF
j_gene: TRBJ2-7; v_gene: TRBV20-1; CDR3aa: CSASGVAGGTYEQYF
j_gene: TRBJ2-1; v_gene: TRBV2; CDR3aa: CASSEGVATNEQFF
j_gene: TRBJ2-7; v_gene: TRBV11-2; CDR3aa: CASSTTVGRSEQYF
j_gene: TRBJ2-3; v_gene: TRBV3-1; CDR3aa: CASSFSGGSYTDTQYF
j_gene: TRBJ2-1; v_gene: TRBV7-2; CDR3aa: CASSKRRDRGPYNEQFF
j_gene: TRBJ1-2; v_gene: TRBV11-1; CDR3aa: CASSFTDRGGYTF
j_gene: TRBJ1-1; v_gene: TRBV2; CDR3aa: CASIRSNTEAFF
j_gene: TRBJ2-7; v_gene: TRBV25-1; CDR3aa: CASGPQGQGSYEQYF
j_gene: TRBJ2-4; v_gene: TRBV12-3/TRBV12-4; CDR3aa: CASSADRPLAKNIQYF
j_gene: TRBJ1-6; v_gene: TRBV11-2; CDR3aa: CASSLTGGFLHSPLHF